Shown below are 8 T cell receptor beta chains from a single sample sequenced in a study of blood T cells in healthy people across ages. Together with a sample-barcoded 5' primer, a J-beta primer mix was included in a second PCR lasting about 7 to 11 cycles. TCRdb re-derived calls from the 5' RACE reads in MiXCR, one entry per CDR3 protein. The sample has 750,000 to 1,000,000 distinct CDR3 sequences, approximately 32% seen once. The same sample was also used in a study of T cells of mothers and their children.

Material: blood. The receptors here all came from a middle-aged woman in good health.

V usage is TRBV6-2 or TRBV6-3 and J usage is TRBJ2-1, with TRBD2 matching over 12 bases. The CDR3 sequence is 16 residues long. Germline V gene lookup returns CDR1 MNHEY and CDR2 SVGEGT. The J segment lost 4 bases and the V segment lost 5 bases, leaving 6 bases of the junction unmatched. The CDR3 region has the DNA TGTGCCAGCAGTCGACGGACTAGCGGGGAGTACAATGAGCAGTTCTTC. Its translation is CASSRRTSGEYNEQFF.

This clonotype has ten or more counts. This chain connects TRBV12-3 or TRBV12-4 to TRBJ2-5; a possible D gene is TRBD1 (6 bases). V was cut by 5 bases and J by 0 bases, with 10 bases left in between. There are 14 residues in the CDR3. The CDR3 region has the DNA TGTGCCAGCAGTCCAGGGGCAGACCAAGAGACCCAGTACTTC. Translation gives CASSPGADQETQYF.

V gene TRBV20-1 combines with J gene TRBJ1-4, with 7 nucleotides matching TRBD1. Trimming removed 1 base from V and 8 bases from J; junction bases left unmatched: 7. In germline, CDR1 is DFQATT, CDR2 SNEGSKA (reference sequence). The length of the CDR3 is 14 residues. The CDR3 sequence is CSARVRDSREKLFF. The CDR3 DNA sequence: TGCAGTGCTAGAGTCCGGGACAGCCGGGAAAAACTGTTTTTT.

This chain uses TRBV5-1 with TRBJ2-1, with 7 bases that match TRBD2. Germline CDR1 is SGHRS and CDR2 is YFSETQ. This CDR3 contains 16 residues. The V segment lost 1 base and the J segment 3 bases; nucleotides outside the gene matches: 7. The CDR3 here is CASSLQTSLSYNEQFF. CDR3 nucleotides: TGCGCCAGCAGCTTGCAGACTAGCCTGAGCTACAATGAGCAGTTCTTC.

The chain is built from TRBV12-3 or TRBV12-4 and TRBJ2-2; no reliable D call. Trimming pared 2 bases from V and 3 bases from J, leaving 10 bases between. CDR3 length equals 15 residues. Here the CDR3 reads CASSLYTVHTGELFF. The CDR3 coding sequence is TGTGCCAGCAGTTTATACACAGTTCACACCGGGGAGCTGTTTTTT.

This clonotype was observed a handful of times. CDR3 nucleotides: TGTGCCAGCAGCTTAAGCGCGGGGGGGCCCGATGAGCAGTTCTTC. This translates into CASSLSAGGPDEQFF. The J gene is TRBJ2-1, the V gene TRBV7-2; TRBD2 matches at 9 bases. V shed 2 bases and J 8 bases; nucleotides not matched to a gene: 7. This CDR3 contains 15 residues. Germline CDR1 SGHTA, CDR2 FQGNSA.

The CDR3: CASSVVGREQFF. The CDR3 coding sequence is TGTGCCAGCAGCGTAGTTGGGAGAGAGCAGTTCTTC. J is TRBJ2-1 and V is TRBV9, with D perhaps TRBD2 (5 bases). V shed 0 bases and J shed 10 bases, with 8 bases lying between them. Germline V CDR1 and CDR2: SGDLS, YYNGEE. The length of the CDR3 is 12 residues.

J is TRBJ2-7 and V is TRBV7-2, with D tentatively TRBD1 or TRBD2 (6 bases each). The CDR3 loop spans 13 amino acids. The V and J ends lost 7 bases and 2 bases respectively, with 12 bases between them. Germline CDR1 SGHTA, CDR2 FQGNSA. The CDR3 loop is CASKGGPAYEQYF. For the CDR3, the DNA is TGTGCCAGCAAGGGGGGCCCCGCCTACGAGCAGTACTTC.